What follows are 18 T cell receptor beta chains derived from one specimen sequenced in a study of T cells in localized non-small cell lung cancer. The repertoire was sequenced with immunoSEQ multiplex PCR; TCRdb's copy has only in-frame clones and lacks some. The sample lists several thousand clones, more than 25% occurring once. Specimen: normal lung tissue next to the tumor, collected before any cancer treatment. Receptors were obtained from a woman aged 40-69 years with stage I lung adenocarcinoma.

This clone turned up a few times. V and J are TRBV6-8 and TRBJ1-1; D is ambiguous. This CDR3 is 18 amino acids long. Germline-derived CDR1 and CDR2 are MNHGY and SAAAGT. V was shortened by 5 bases and J by 4 bases, with 26 bases between the two germline ends. CDR3 nucleotides: TGTGCCAGCAGTGATGGATGGGCCTCGGAGGAGGAACGCACTGAAGCTTTCTTT. Translated, it gives CASSDGWASEEERTEAFF.

This clone was detected only a few times. The J gene is TRBJ2-3, the V gene TRBV5-1; 8 bases map to TRBD2. CDR1 is SGHRS, CDR2 YFSETQ, per germline. The CDR3 has 16 residues. Losses at the gene ends were 0 bases for V and 0 bases for J; bases not matched to a gene: 3. As DNA, the CDR3 is TGCGCCAGCAGCTTGGGCCCTAGCGGGAGCACAGATACGCAGTATTTT. This translates into CASSLGPSGSTDTQYF. The entire variable domain, with the rest obtained from reference TRBV5-1 and TRBJ2-3, is as follows: KAGVTQTPRYLIKTRGQQVTLSCSPISGHRSVSWYQQTPGQGLQFLFEYFSETQRNKGNFPGRFSGRQFSNSRSEMNVSTLELGDSALYLCASSLGPSGSTDTQYFGPGTRLTVL.

The V and J genes are TRBV9 and TRBJ2-5, with D possibly called TRBD1 or TRBD2 (6 bases each). V shed 4 bases and J shed 1 base, with 11 bases lying between them. This CDR3 spans 14 amino acids. Germline V gene lookup returns CDR1 SGDLS and CDR2 YYNGEE. The CDR3 spells CASSPEGVQETQYF. CDR3 DNA: TGTGCCAGCAGCCCGGAGGGGGTCCAAGAGACCCAGTACTTC.

The chain combines TRBV10-3 with TRBJ2-1, with 13 bases identical to TRBD2. V gave up 10 bases and J gave up 9 bases; unmatched junction bases: 15. The germline gives CDR1 ENHRY, CDR2 SYGVKD. This CDR3 spans 16 amino acids. In DNA, the CDR3 is TGTGCCAGCGCTCGGACTAGCGGGAGCACGGGCAGTGAGCAGTTCTTC. It codes for CASARTSGSTGSEQFF.

In this sample, this clone turned up a few times. The chain uses TRBV14 and TRBJ2-1; possible D gene TRBD1, 6 bases. The CDR3 extends over 17 amino acids. The germline CDR1 and CDR2 sequences are SGHDN and FVKESK. Trimming cost V 4 bases and J 4 bases, with 20 bases left between them. The CDR3 DNA reads TGTGCCAGCAGCCCCGCCTTAGGGGAGCAGGGGTACAATGAGCAGTTCTTC. This encodes CASSPALGEQGYNEQFF.

This clone was recorded a few times. Here the CDR3 reads CASSLDLGQGAAMNTEAFF. The CDR3 nucleotides are TGTGCCAGCAGCTTAGATCTTGGACAGGGGGCGGCAATGAACACTGAAGCTTTCTTT. The chain couples TRBV7-5 to TRBJ1-1; TRBD1, the table's D call, was not compared with the DNA. TRBV7-5 is classified as a pseudogene. The CDR3 is made up of 19 amino acids.

The V call is TRBV11-3, the J call TRBJ2-7; D perhaps matches TRBD2 (5 bases). V was trimmed by 2 bases and J by 2 bases, leaving 13 bases between them. Germline loops: CDR1 SGHNT, CDR2 YENEEA. The CDR3 totals 15 residues. For the CDR3, the DNA is TGTGCCAGCAGCTTAAGCAGCGGATGGACCTACGAGCAGTACTTC. Amino acid sequence: CASSLSSGWTYEQYF.

This chain uses TRBV11-3 with TRBJ2-1, with D perhaps matching TRBD2 (6 bases). Trimming took off 7 bases at V and 4 bases at J, with 17 bases between the two ends. Germline assignment: CDR1 SGHNT and CDR2 YENEEA. CDR3 length equals 15 residues. CDR3: CASTPTSRAYNEQFF. The CDR3 DNA reads as TGTGCCAGCACCCCGACTAGTAGGGCATACAATGAGCAGTTCTTC.

This clone has only a few counts. This rearrangement joins TRBV30 to TRBJ2-3; D is perhaps TRBD1 or TRBD2 (7 bases each). V lost 1 base and J lost 4, with 12 bases in between. This CDR3 spans 14 amino acids. Germline V gene lookup returns CDR1 GTSNPN and CDR2 SVGIG (reference sequence). The DNA of the CDR3 is TGTGCCTGGAGTGGGGGAGGGGGCGCAGATACGCAGTATTTT. Residues: CAWSGGGGADTQYF.

V usage is TRBV28 and J usage is TRBJ2-5; 11 bases agree with TRBD1. V gave up 4 bases and J gave up 5 bases; unmatched junction bases: 6. Germline assignment: CDR1 MDHEN and CDR2 SYDVKM. This CDR3 has 15 amino acids. The CDR3, as DNA: TGTGCCAGCAGTTATGGGACAGGGGGGAGGGAGACCCAGTACTTC. Amino acid sequence: CASSYGTGGRETQYF.

By frequency in the sample, this clone is medium-sized. V is TRBV11-3 and J is TRBJ2-3; 11 nucleotides align to TRBD1. Trimming took 3 bases from V and 4 from J; bases not matched to a gene: 0. In germline, CDR1 is SGHNT, CDR2 YENEEA. The CDR3 consists of 14 residues. CDR3 amino acids: CASSLGQGADTQYF. For the CDR3, the DNA is TGTGCCAGCAGCTTGGGACAGGGGGCAGATACGCAGTATTTT.

The chain uses TRBV19 and TRBJ2-5; 8 bases are a match to TRBD1. The CDR3 is 13 amino acids. J lost 1 base, V lost 9 bases, and 4 bases had no gene match. Germline CDR1 reads LNHDA; CDR2 reads SQIVND (reference sequence). CDR3 in DNA: TGTGCCAGCCGTGACAGGGGCCAAGAGACCCAGTACTTC. It codes for CASRDRGQETQYF.

This clone was seen a few times. The chain is built from TRBV14 and TRBJ1-1; possible D gene TRBD1, 5 bases. Germline CDR1 SGHDN, CDR2 FVKESK. V shed 4 bases and J shed 0 bases, with 6 bases lying between them. This CDR3 has 13 amino acids. Here the CDR3 DNA reads TGTGCCAGCAGCCCGACAGTGAACACTGAAGCTTTCTTT. Translated: CASSPTVNTEAFF.

This clone appeared once. This chain joins TRBV15 and TRBJ1-5, with 8 bases aligning to TRBD1. This CDR3 is 16 amino acids long. CDR1 LNHNV and CDR2 YYDKDF come from the germline V gene (reference sequence). V was clipped by 3 bases and J by 9 bases; unmatched bases: 13. The CDR3 here is CATSSPQPRGRRPQHF. As DNA, the CDR3 is TGTGCCACCAGCAGTCCGCAACCCAGGGGGCGCAGGCCCCAGCATTTT.

This clone was seen a handful of times. This rearrangement joins TRBV11-3 to TRBJ2-3; the match to TRBD2 covers 9 bases. This CDR3 contains 16 residues. V lost 4 bases and J lost 5; bases outside the gene matches: 10. CDR1 and CDR2 from the germline V gene are SGHNT and YENEEA. CDR3 residues: CASSWKAGGPRDTQYF. Written as DNA, the CDR3 is TGTGCCAGCAGCTGGAAGGCGGGGGGGCCCAGAGATACGCAGTATTTT.

The chain joins TRBV11-3 to TRBJ1-2, with 8 bases identical to TRBD1. The trim removed 5 bases at V and 5 bases at J, leaving 10 bases unmatched. The germline gives CDR1 SGHNT, CDR2 YENEEA. This CDR3 is 15 amino acids long. This CDR3 is CASSPLGTGSYGYTF. The CDR3 nucleotides are TGTGCCAGCAGCCCCTTAGGGACAGGATCTTATGGCTACACCTTC.

The rearrangement uses TRBV11-3 and TRBJ1-2; 8 bases match TRBD1. Losses at the gene ends were 5 bases for V and 6 bases for J; bases not matched to a gene: 8. This CDR3 comprises 14 residues. Germline CDR1 is SGHNT and CDR2 is YENEEA. The CDR3 loop reads CASSRGQGMDGYTF. The CDR3, as DNA: TGTGCCAGCAGCCGCGGACAGGGTATGGATGGCTACACCTTC.

This clone is labeled medium-sized (0.01 to 0.1%). CDR3 sequence reads: CASSLLASYNEQFF. The CDR3 DNA sequence: TGTGCCAGCAGCTTACTAGCCTCCTACAATGAGCAGTTCTTC. The chain recombines TRBV11-3 with TRBJ2-1, with D perhaps TRBD2 (5 bases). Trimming took 2 bases from V and 0 from J, leaving 5 bases between them. CDR3 length: 14 amino acids. From germline, CDR1 is SGHNT and CDR2 YENEEA.